This T cell receptor (beta chain) was found in a study of radiotherapy plus CTLA-4 blockade in lung cancer. Study-level information: An objective response was seen in about 17% of patients, and disease control in 31%.

General study findings and limits: Among reported predictors of response, early blood T cell clone dynamics with interferon-beta performed best. There was expansion of tumor-derived TCR clones in blood after radiotherapy plus ipilimumab.

Trimming left V 4 bases short and J 9 bases short, with 13 bases between. In germline, CDR1 is MNHNY, CDR2 SVGAGI (reference sequence). CDR3 length: 13 amino acids. Comments on this clone: Its matching antigen is unknown.

Data came from immunoSEQ multiplex PCR; TCRdb stores just in-frame clones and leaves some out. The data show 90,000 to 130,000 clones, 81% seen once. The receptor's source is a human donor with non-small cell lung cancer that progressed on radiotherapy plus ipilimumab. Some clones in this sample may be carry-over from other donors' samples. Sequenced material: peripheral blood, taken from a patient treated with radiotherapy plus ipilimumab. The rearrangement joins TRBV6-6 to TRBJ1-3; D not certain. The CDR3 nucleotides are TGTGCCAGCAGTTCCATTGGTGGAGGCACCATATATTTT. Translating gives CASSSIGGGTIYF.